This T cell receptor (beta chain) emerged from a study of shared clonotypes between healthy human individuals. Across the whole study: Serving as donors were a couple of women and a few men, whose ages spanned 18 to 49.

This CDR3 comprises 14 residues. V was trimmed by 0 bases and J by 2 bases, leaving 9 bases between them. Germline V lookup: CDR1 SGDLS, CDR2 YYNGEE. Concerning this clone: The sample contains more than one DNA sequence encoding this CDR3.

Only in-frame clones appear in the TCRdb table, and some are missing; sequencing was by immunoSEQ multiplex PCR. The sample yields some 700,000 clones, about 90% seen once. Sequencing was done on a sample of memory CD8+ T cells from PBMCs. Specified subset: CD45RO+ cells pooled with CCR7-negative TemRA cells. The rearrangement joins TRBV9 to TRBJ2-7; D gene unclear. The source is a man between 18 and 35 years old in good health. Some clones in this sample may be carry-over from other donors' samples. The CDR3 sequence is CASSVGLSTYEQYF. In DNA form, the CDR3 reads TGTGCCAGCAGCGTAGGACTTTCCACCTACGAGCAGTACTTC.